This TCR beta chain was documented in a study of response to subunit inactivated influenza vaccine. Findings of the study overall: Few additional T cells are recruited per seasonal influenza vaccination, authors suggested.

With respect to this clonotype: Its matching antigen is unknown.

In TCRdb, the RT-PCR reads were re-called with MiXCR into one record per CDR3 protein. The table has around 520,000 distinct CDR3 sequences, roughly 12% seen once. Germline V gene data show CDR1 as SGHDN and CDR2 as FVKESK. The V segment lost 1 base and the J segment 8 bases; nucleotides outside the gene matches: 13. The CDR3 is made up of 17 amino acids. This receptor was identified in a man aged 50 to 60 who received an inactivated influenza vaccine. The J gene is TRBJ2-1, the V gene TRBV14; 8 nucleotides align to TRBD2. Sample: PBMCs from blood, taken on the day of vaccination. The CDR3 DNA follows: TGTGCCAGCAGCCAAGTAGGGACTAGAATTAGAGCGCATGAGCAGTTCTTC. It yields the protein CASSQVGTRIRAHEQFF.